This entry lists 10 T cell receptor beta chains sequenced from one sample in a study of blood T cell repertoires in COVID-19. The method was immunoSEQ multiplex PCR; TCRdb's version includes in-frame clones alone and lacks a portion of them. The data show about 80,000 clones, roughly 78% seen once. Sequencing input: peripheral blood. The source is a man in his fifties or sixties with acute or convalescent COVID-19.

This chain connects TRBV12-3 or TRBV12-4 to TRBJ1-6, with D possibly matching TRBD1 (5 bases). V was pared by 7 bases and J by 10 bases, with 14 bases between. The CDR3 runs to 13 residues. CDR3 sequence reads: CASTAGGSSPLHF. The CDR3 DNA reads as TGTGCCAGCACCGCGGGGGGGTCCTCACCCCTCCACTTT.

J is TRBJ2-3 and V is TRBV5-1; 11 nucleotides match TRBD1. The V gene's germline CDR1 is SGHRS and CDR2 YFSETQ. There are 16 residues in the CDR3. The trim removed 0 bases at V and 5 bases at J, leaving 5 bases unmatched. The DNA of the CDR3 is TGCGCCAGCAGCTTGGCAGGGACAGGGGGAATAGATACGCAGTATTTT. Its protein is CASSLAGTGGIDTQYF.

The CDR3: CASMEISTGREKLFF. The CDR3 DNA is TGTGCCAGTATGGAAATATCGACAGGGCGTGAAAAACTGTTTTTT. The chain employs TRBV19 and TRBJ1-4; 7 bases align to TRBD1. The CDR3 runs 15 residues. Germline V CDR1 and CDR2: LNHDA, SQIVND (reference sequence). V was clipped by 7 bases and J by 7 bases; unmatched bases: 12. The entire variable domain, with the rest obtained from reference TRBV19 and TRBJ1-4, is as follows: DGGITQSPKYLFRKEGQNVTLSCEQNLNHDAMYWYRQDPGQGLRLIYYSQIVNDFQKGDIAEGYSVSREKKESFPLTVTSAQKNPTAFYLCASMEISTGREKLFFGSGTQLSVL.

This clone was observed a handful of times. J is TRBJ2-3 and V is TRBV27; D is perhaps TRBD2 (6 bases). From germline, CDR1 is MNHEY and CDR2 SMNVEV (reference sequence). The CDR3 covers 15 residues. V shed 4 bases and J shed 2 bases, with 13 bases lying between them. CDR3 region: CASSSDGGTTDTQYF. CDR3 nucleotides: TGTGCCAGCAGTTCCGACGGGGGAACCACAGATACGCAGTATTTT.

This chain joins TRBV5-1 and TRBJ2-7; D not certain. The V gene's germline CDR1 is SGHRS and CDR2 YFSETQ. The CDR3 has 14 amino acids. V was shortened by 3 bases and J by 1 base, with 11 bases between the two germline ends. This CDR3 reads CASSSTQISYEQYF. The CDR3 DNA is TGCGCCAGCAGCTCCACACAGATTTCCTACGAGCAGTACTTC.

V and J are TRBV9 and TRBJ1-2; 7 nucleotides align to TRBD1. Germline values: CDR1 SGDLS, CDR2 YYNGEE. V was clipped by 0 bases and J by 8 bases; unmatched bases: 4. There are 13 residues in the CDR3. The CDR3 coding sequence is TGTGCCAGCAGCGTAGCTCGACAGGGAGGCTACACCTTC. This gives the protein CASSVARQGGYTF.

V is TRBV6-6 and J is TRBJ1-1; 7 bases are a match to TRBD1. V lost 7 bases and J lost 7; bases outside the gene matches: 3. CDR1 is MNHNY, CDR2 SVGAGI, per germline (reference sequence). This CDR3 is built from 11 residues. CDR3 DNA: TGTGCCAGCACCGGGACAGTTGAAGCTTTCTTT. Protein product: CASTGTVEAFF.

The chain uses TRBV9 and TRBJ2-5; a possible D gene is TRBD2 (6 bases). V gave up 2 bases and J gave up 5 bases, with 10 bases separating them. The CDR3 has 13 amino acids. Per the germline V gene, CDR1 is SGDLS and CDR2 is YYNGEE. CDR3 sequence reads: CASSVGGGETQYF. Here the CDR3 DNA reads TGTGCCAGCAGCGTGGGAGGCGGGGAGACCCAGTACTTC. Drawing the rest from reference TRBV9 and TRBJ2-5, the complete variable domain is DSGVTQTPKHLITATGQRVTLRCSPRSGDLSVYWYQQSLDQGLQFLIQYYNGEERAKGNILERFSAQQFPDLHSELNLSSLELGDSALYFCASSVGGGETQYFGPGTRLLVL.

The chain uses TRBV7-9 and TRBJ1-2; 12 bases map to TRBD1. V trimming: 11 bases; J trimming: 8 bases; junction bases outside the gene matches: 15. CDR1 is SEHNR, CDR2 FQNEAQ, per germline (reference sequence). CDR3 length equals 15 residues. This CDR3 reads CASLEVGQGARGYTF. CDR3 DNA sequence: TGTGCCTCCCTAGAAGTGGGACAGGGGGCGAGAGGCTACACCTTC.

This chain connects TRBV28 to TRBJ1-2; TRBD1 matches 8 bases. In germline, CDR1 is MDHEN, CDR2 SYDVKM. The length of the CDR3 is 16 residues. J gave up 3 bases and V 10 bases, and 16 bases lay outside the gene matches. CDR3 bases: TGTGCCACCACCGACCCCGGGACAGGTGTAGACTATGGCTACACCTTC. This codes for CATTDPGTGVDYGYTF.